The 29 T cell receptor beta chains listed next were all sequenced from one sample in a study of blood T cell repertoires in COVID-19. TCRdb's copy holds only in-frame clones and misses some; the assay was immunoSEQ multiplex PCR. The table records 200,000 to 300,000 clones, around 84% of them present only once. The specimen sequenced was peripheral blood. The receptors were sampled from a middle-aged man who had recovered from COVID-19.

This clone turned up a few times. This sample includes further DNA sequences coding for the same CDR3. The chain uses TRBV30 and TRBJ2-7; D unresolved. V was shortened by 2 bases and J by 0 bases, with 8 bases between the two germline ends. CDR1 is GTSNPN and CDR2 is SVGIG in the germline V gene (reference sequence). The CDR3 covers 13 residues. CDR3 protein: CAWSQDYSYEQYF. The CDR3 coding sequence is TGTGCCTGGAGTCAGGATTACTCCTACGAGCAGTACTTC.

The chain couples TRBV5-4 to TRBJ2-5; 10 nucleotides align to TRBD1. Germline loops: CDR1 SGHNT, CDR2 YYREEE (reference sequence). The CDR3 spans 16 residues. With V trimmed by 0 bases and J by 5 bases, 7 bases remained unmatched. DNA of the CDR3: TGTGCCAGCAGCTTGGAGAGACAGGGGGCGAGGGAGACCCAGTACTTC. Translated, it gives CASSLERQGARETQYF.

The chain is built from TRBV7-8 and TRBJ2-2; 13 bases fit TRBD2. Trimming cost V 5 bases and J 7 bases; bases outside gene matches: 7. Looked up from germline, CDR1 is SGHVS and CDR2 is FQNEAQ. There are 16 residues in the CDR3. CDR3 loop: CASSATSGRVVGELFF. As DNA, the CDR3 is TGTGCCAGCAGCGCCACTAGCGGGAGGGTGGTCGGGGAGCTGTTTTTT.

V usage is TRBV27 and J usage is TRBJ1-4; perhaps TRBD1 as D (6 bases). CDR3 length equals 13 residues. Germline-derived CDR1 and CDR2 are MNHEY and SMNVEV (reference sequence). V gave up 6 bases and J gave up 11 bases, with 16 bases separating them. The CDR3 DNA is TGTGCCAGCAGCCACACTCGGGGGGGCAAACTGTTTTTT. Its translation: CASSHTRGGKLFF.

The chain links TRBV4-2 to TRBJ2-1, with 7 bases fitting TRBD2. In germline, CDR1 is LGHNA, CDR2 YNFKEQ. After removal of 6 bases from V and 0 bases from J, the junction contained 11 bases not matched to a gene. This CDR3 region has 17 residues. The CDR3 here is CASRRVSGGSSYNEQFF. CDR3 coding DNA: TGTGCCAGCAGACGGGTGTCGGGAGGTTCCTCCTACAATGAGCAGTTCTTC.

DNA of the CDR3: TGTGCCAGCAGCTTGTCAGGACAAGTGAACACTGAAGCTTTCTTT. The encoded protein is CASSLSGQVNTEAFF. The chain links TRBV5-5 to TRBJ1-1, with D possibly TRBD1 on 5 matching bases. This CDR3 contains 15 residues. The V and J ends lost 1 base and 0 bases respectively, with 10 bases between them. CDR1 is SGHKS and CDR2 is YYEKEE in the germline V gene (reference sequence).

The gene calls are TRBV2 and TRBJ2-7, with a tentative D call TRBD2 (6 bases). The V gene lost 6 bases and the J gene lost 1 base, with 13 bases spanning the gap. This CDR3 has 14 amino acids. Germline V lookup: CDR1 SNHLY, CDR2 FYNNEI. CDR3 sequence (DNA): TGTGCCAGCAGGACCGGGGGATCGTCCTACGAGCAGTACTTC. Translated, it gives CASRTGGSSYEQYF.

This clone was seen a few times. The chain employs TRBV5-5 and TRBJ2-6; 9 nucleotides agree with TRBD1. V lost 4 bases and J lost 0; bases outside the gene matches: 5. The CDR3 length is 17 residues. The germline CDR1 and CDR2 sequences are SGHKS and YYEKEE (reference sequence). In DNA, the CDR3 is TGTGCCAGCAGCCCAGGGACAGGGAGCTCTGGGGCCAACGTCCTGACTTTC. Translating gives CASSPGTGSSGANVLTF.

The J gene is TRBJ2-1, the V gene TRBV5-1; 11 bases map to TRBD2. V lost 0 bases and J lost 8; bases outside the gene matches: 13. Germline CDR1 and CDR2: SGHRS and YFSETQ. The CDR3 covers 18 residues. The CDR3 DNA follows: TGCGCCAGCAGCTTGGCGGTACTAGCGGGGGACCCGGGGGATGAGCAGTTCTTC. Its protein product is CASSLAVLAGDPGDEQFF. Variable domain in full (rest from reference TRBV5-1 and TRBJ2-1): KAGVTQTPRYLIKTRGQQVTLSCSPISGHRSVSWYQQTPGQGLQFLFEYFSETQRNKGNFPGRFSGRQFSNSRSEMNVSTLELGDSALYLCASSLAVLAGDPGDEQFFGPGTRLTVL.

V and J are TRBV6-5 and TRBJ2-7; 7 positions agree with TRBD2. Trimming took 2 bases from V and 0 from J; bases not matched to a gene: 1. CDR3 length: 14 residues. CDR1 is MNHEY and CDR2 is SVGAGI in the germline V gene. The CDR3 reads CASSYREGSYEQYF. CDR3 nucleotide sequence: TGTGCCAGCAGTTACAGGGAGGGCTCCTACGAGCAGTACTTC.

V and J are TRBV15 and TRBJ2-1, with 9 bases identical to TRBD1. Germline CDR1 is LNHNV and CDR2 is YYDKDF (reference sequence). J gave up 9 bases and V 6 bases, and 15 bases lay outside the gene matches. The CDR3 spans 16 residues. The CDR3: CATRINRGLGIGEQFF. CDR3 coding DNA: TGTGCCACCAGGATCAACAGGGGGCTCGGTATCGGTGAGCAGTTCTTC.

The CDR3 DNA is TGTGCCAGCAGCCAAGGATTGATACGGGACGGGGGTCTGGGTGGCTACACCTTC. Its translation: CASSQGLIRDGGLGGYTF. The chain employs TRBV3-1 (or the pseudogene TRBV3-2) and TRBJ1-2; D possibly corresponds to TRBD1 (5 bases). V was shortened by 1 base and J by 7 bases, with 25 bases between the two germline ends. CDR3 length: 18 residues. From germline, CDR1 is LGHDT and CDR2 YNNKEL (reference sequence).

The J gene is TRBJ2-6, the V gene TRBV9, with D possibly being TRBD1 (6 bases). Deletions cut 0 bases from V and 2 bases from J, with 9 bases between. Germline CDR1 SGDLS, CDR2 YYNGEE. The CDR3 extends over 16 amino acids. As DNA, the CDR3 is TGTGCCAGCAGCGTAGGTTGGGGGCCTGGGGCCAACGTCCTGACTTTC. Translating it yields CASSVGWGPGANVLTF.

This rearrangement joins TRBV5-6 to TRBJ1-1; TRBD1 is a possible D gene (6 bases). CDR3 length: 12 residues. V gave up 3 bases and J gave up 8 bases, with 11 bases separating them. From germline, CDR1 is SGHDT and CDR2 YYEEEE. The DNA of the CDR3 is TGTGCCAGCAGCTACCGACAGGAAGAAGCTTTCTTT. It is translated as CASSYRQEEAFF.

The CDR3 DNA sequence: TGTGCCAGCAGTGACGCCCTAGGACAGGTTGGAAACACCATATATTTT. Residues: CASSDALGQVGNTIYF. The rearrangement uses TRBV25-1 and TRBJ1-3; 7 bases are shared with TRBD1. CDR3 length: 16 residues. V lost 3 bases and J lost 3; bases outside the gene matches: 8. In germline, CDR1 is MGHDK, CDR2 SYGVNS.

This clone has just one count. The gene calls are TRBV24-1 and TRBJ2-2; the match to TRBD1 covers 7 bases. The germline V gene encodes CDR1 KGHDR and CDR2 SFDVKD. V trimming: 5 bases; J trimming: 4 bases; junction bases outside the gene matches: 12. The CDR3 is made up of 17 amino acids. CDR3 in amino acids: CATSGPPQTGTTGELFF. CDR3 DNA sequence: TGTGCCACCAGTGGACCCCCCCAGACAGGGACCACCGGGGAGCTGTTTTTT.

V usage is TRBV7-2 and J usage is TRBJ1-1; 9 nucleotides agree with TRBD1. Trimming cost V 3 bases and J 5 bases; bases outside gene matches: 7. The CDR3 runs 15 residues. Germline V gives CDR1 SGHTA, CDR2 FQGNSA. CDR3 nucleotides: TGTGCCAGCAGCTTGGGGACAGGGTTAGGTACTGAAGCTTTCTTT. This sequence encodes CASSLGTGLGTEAFF.

This clone was counted a single time. The chain has TRBV6-1 and TRBJ1-2; tentatively, D is TRBD1 (6 bases). Germline V gives CDR1 MNHNS, CDR2 SASEGT. Deletions cut 2 bases from V and 3 bases from J, with 16 bases between. This CDR3 has 16 amino acids. The CDR3 is CASSESGAGAYYGYTF. The CDR3 nucleotides read TGTGCCAGCAGTGAAAGCGGGGCAGGGGCCTACTATGGCTACACCTTC.

The V and J genes are TRBV7-2 and TRBJ2-7, with 9 bases aligning to TRBD2. The V gene end was trimmed by 1 base and the J gene end by 4 bases; junction bases not matched to a gene: 5. This CDR3 region has 15 residues. Germline-derived CDR1 and CDR2 are SGHTA and FQGNSA. CDR3 protein: CASSLDPSGRYEQYF. As DNA, the CDR3 is TGTGCCAGCAGCTTAGACCCGAGCGGGAGGTACGAGCAGTACTTC. The full variable domain, with the rest looked up from reference TRBV7-2 and TRBJ2-7, is GAGVSQSPSNKVTEKGKDVELRCDPISGHTALYWYRQSLGQGLEFLIYFQGNSAPDKSGLPSDRFSAERTGGSVSTLTIQRTQQEDSAVYLCASSLDPSGRYEQYFGPGTRLTVT.

V and J are TRBV16 and TRBJ1-3; D call uncertain. V lost 2 bases, J lost 4 bases, and 9 bases lay in between. The germline gives CDR1 KGHSY, CDR2 FQNENV. The CDR3 is 14 residues long. CDR3 residues: CASSQGALGNTIYF. DNA for the CDR3: TGTGCCAGCAGCCAAGGAGCCCTCGGAAACACCATATATTTT.

With respect to this clone: The sample carries other DNA sequences with the same CDR3. This chain joins TRBV19 and TRBJ1-5, with 7 nucleotides matching TRBD1. Trimming took 5 bases from V and 4 from J; bases not matched to a gene: 2. CDR3 length: 13 amino acids. Germline V gives CDR1 LNHDA, CDR2 SQIVND (reference sequence). CDR3 nucleotides: TGTGCCAGTAGTCTACAGGGGAATCAGCCCCAGCATTTT. It codes for CASSLQGNQPQHF.

The rearrangement joins TRBV5-1 to TRBJ2-1; D call uncertain. The CDR3 sequence is 16 residues long. The germline V and J ends were trimmed by 0 bases and 0 bases, with 10 bases remaining between them. From germline, CDR1 is SGHRS and CDR2 YFSETQ. In nucleotides, the CDR3 is TGCGCCAGCAGCTTGGAGCTCTACGGCTCCTACAATGAGCAGTTCTTC. Protein product: CASSLELYGSYNEQFF.

This rearrangement joins TRBV19 to TRBJ2-1; possibly TRBD2 for D (7 bases). Trimming left V 3 bases short and J 2 bases short, with 11 bases between. Germline lookup yields CDR1 LNHDA and CDR2 SQIVND (reference sequence). The CDR3 has 15 residues. CDR3 amino acids: CASSISGDTYNEQFF. CDR3 DNA sequence: TGTGCCAGTAGTATCAGCGGGGACACCTACAATGAGCAGTTCTTC.

The gene calls are TRBV5-1 and TRBJ1-2; TRBD1 aligns across 8 bases. After removal of 4 bases from V and 0 bases from J, the junction contained 11 bases not matched to a gene. The CDR3 length is 17 residues. The germline gives CDR1 SGHRS, CDR2 YFSETQ. The CDR3 loop is CASSIGQGDLANYGYTF. The CDR3 nucleotides read TGCGCCAGCAGCATTGGACAGGGCGACCTCGCTAACTATGGCTACACCTTC. Supplemented by reference TRBV5-1 and TRBJ1-2, the full variable domain reads KAGVTQTPRYLIKTRGQQVTLSCSPISGHRSVSWYQQTPGQGLQFLFEYFSETQRNKGNFPGRFSGRQFSNSRSEMNVSTLELGDSALYLCASSIGQGDLANYGYTFGSGTRLTVV.

This chain's CDR3 is CATSGQGPIRETQYF. The CDR3 DNA follows: TGTGCCACCAGCGGACAGGGGCCTATTAGGGAGACCCAGTACTTC. The gene calls are TRBV15 and TRBJ2-5, with TRBD1 matching 9 bases. Losses at the gene ends were 5 bases for V and 5 bases for J; bases not matched to a gene: 9. CDR1 and CDR2 from the germline V gene are LNHNV and YYDKDF (reference sequence). The CDR3 length is 15 residues.

This sequence joins TRBV5-1 and TRBJ2-7, with 9 bases that match TRBD2. Germline CDR1 is SGHRS and CDR2 is YFSETQ. The V and J ends lost 4 bases and 4 bases, in that order; junction bases with no gene match: 15. CDR3 length equals 17 residues. The CDR3 DNA reads as TGCGCCAGCAGCATCAACCCCGGGACTAGCAGCGGGTACGAGCAGTACTTC. Its protein is CASSINPGTSSGYEQYF.

The J gene is TRBJ1-2, the V gene TRBV7-2, with TRBD1 identical over 8 bases. The junction had 5 bases not matched to a gene; V was cut back by 5 bases and J by 0 bases. Germline lookup yields CDR1 SGHTA and CDR2 FQGNSA. The CDR3 extends over 15 amino acids. The CDR3 DNA is TGTGCCAGCAGCAGCGACAGGGGTACTAACTATGGCTACACCTTC. This encodes CASSSDRGTNYGYTF. The entire variable domain, with the rest obtained from reference TRBV7-2 and TRBJ1-2, is as follows: GAGVSQSPSNKVTEKGKDVELRCDPISGHTALYWYRQSLGQGLEFLIYFQGNSAPDKSGLPSDRFSAERTGGSVSTLTIQRTQQEDSAVYLCASSSDRGTNYGYTFGSGTRLTVV.

This clone showed up just a few times. The rearrangement links TRBV7-8 to TRBJ2-7; D is perhaps TRBD1 (8 bases). CDR1 is SGHVS, CDR2 FQNEAQ, per germline. The CDR3 consists of 17 residues. Trimming left V 0 bases short and J 5 bases short, with 20 bases between. The CDR3 DNA reads TGTGCCAGCAGCTTAGCGTCGGGAGGCAGGGGGCACCACGAGCAGTACTTC. Its translation: CASSLASGGRGHHEQYF.

The J gene is TRBJ2-3, the V gene TRBV29-1; D is possibly TRBD1 (6 bases). V was cut by 7 bases and J by 0 bases, with 14 bases left in between. This CDR3 spans 14 amino acids. Per the germline V gene, CDR1 is SQVTM and CDR2 is ANQGSEA. In nucleotides, the CDR3 is TGCAGCGCCACGGGGACATCAAGCACAGATACGCAGTATTTT. This encodes CSATGTSSTDTQYF.